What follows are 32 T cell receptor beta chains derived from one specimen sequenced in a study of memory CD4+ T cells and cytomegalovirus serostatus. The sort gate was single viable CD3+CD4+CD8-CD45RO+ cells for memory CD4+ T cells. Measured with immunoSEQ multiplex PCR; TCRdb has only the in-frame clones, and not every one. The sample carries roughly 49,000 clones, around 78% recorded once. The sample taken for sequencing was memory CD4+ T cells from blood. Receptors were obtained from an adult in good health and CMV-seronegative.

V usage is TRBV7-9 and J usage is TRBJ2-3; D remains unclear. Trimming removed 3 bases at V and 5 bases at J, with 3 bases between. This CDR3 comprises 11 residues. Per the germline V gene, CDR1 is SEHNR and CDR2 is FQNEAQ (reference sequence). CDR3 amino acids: CASSFGDTQYF. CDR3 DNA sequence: TGTGCCAGCAGCTTTGGAGATACGCAGTATTTT.

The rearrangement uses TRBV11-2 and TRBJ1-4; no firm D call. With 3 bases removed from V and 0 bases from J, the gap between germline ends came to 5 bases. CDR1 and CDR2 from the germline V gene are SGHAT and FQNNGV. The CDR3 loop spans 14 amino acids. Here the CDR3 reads CASSLGATNEKLFF. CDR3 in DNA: TGTGCCAGCAGCTTGGGAGCAACTAATGAAAAACTGTTTTTT.

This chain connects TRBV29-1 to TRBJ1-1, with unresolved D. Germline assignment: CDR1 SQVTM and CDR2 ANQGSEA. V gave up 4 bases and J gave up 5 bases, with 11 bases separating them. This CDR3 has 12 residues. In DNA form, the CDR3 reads TGCAGCGTTGGGGAGGGAAGAACTGAAGCTTTCTTT. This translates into CSVGEGRTEAFF.

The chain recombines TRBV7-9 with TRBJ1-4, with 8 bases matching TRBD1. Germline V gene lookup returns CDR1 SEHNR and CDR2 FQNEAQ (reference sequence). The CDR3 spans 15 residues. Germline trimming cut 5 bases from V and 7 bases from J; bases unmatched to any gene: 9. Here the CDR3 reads CASSLGQGLSEKLFF. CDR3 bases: TGTGCCAGCAGCCTTGGACAGGGATTAAGTGAAAAACTGTTTTTT.

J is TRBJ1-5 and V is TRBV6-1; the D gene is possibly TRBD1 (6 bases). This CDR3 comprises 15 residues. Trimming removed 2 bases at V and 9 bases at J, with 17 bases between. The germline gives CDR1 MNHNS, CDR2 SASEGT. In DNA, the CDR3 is TGTGCCAGCAGTGAAAATTGGGGGGCCCCTGTGCCCCAGCATTTT. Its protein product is CASSENWGAPVPQHF.

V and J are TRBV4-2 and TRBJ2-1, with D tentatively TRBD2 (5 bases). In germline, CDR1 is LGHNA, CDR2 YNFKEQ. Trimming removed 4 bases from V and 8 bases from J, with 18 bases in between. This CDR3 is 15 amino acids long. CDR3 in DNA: TGTGCCAGCAGCCCCCGGACTCAACCCGGCGATGAGCAGTTCTTC. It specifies CASSPRTQPGDEQFF.

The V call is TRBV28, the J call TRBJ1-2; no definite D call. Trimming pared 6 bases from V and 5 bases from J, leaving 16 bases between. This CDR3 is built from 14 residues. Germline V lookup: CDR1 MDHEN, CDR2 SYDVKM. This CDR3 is CASSFPIRPYGYTF. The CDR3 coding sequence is TGTGCCAGCAGCTTTCCCATTCGACCGTATGGCTACACCTTC.

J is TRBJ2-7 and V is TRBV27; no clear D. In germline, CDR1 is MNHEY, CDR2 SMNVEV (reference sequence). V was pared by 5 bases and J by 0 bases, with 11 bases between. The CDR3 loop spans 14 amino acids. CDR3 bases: TGTGCCAGCAGTCTGATCCTTAGCTCCTACGAGCAGTACTTC. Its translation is CASSLILSSYEQYF.

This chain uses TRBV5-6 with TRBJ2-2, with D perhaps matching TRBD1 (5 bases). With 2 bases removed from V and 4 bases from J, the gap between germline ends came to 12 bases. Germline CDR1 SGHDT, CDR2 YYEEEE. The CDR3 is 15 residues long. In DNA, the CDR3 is TGTGCCAGCAGCTTCAGGGAACGGTGCACCGGGGAGCTGTTTTTT. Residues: CASSFRERCTGELFF.

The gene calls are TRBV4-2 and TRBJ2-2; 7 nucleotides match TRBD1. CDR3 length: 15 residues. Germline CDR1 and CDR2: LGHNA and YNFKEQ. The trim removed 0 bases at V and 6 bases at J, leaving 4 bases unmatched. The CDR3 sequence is CASSQDQGTAGELFF. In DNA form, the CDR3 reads TGTGCCAGCAGCCAAGACCAGGGGACAGCCGGGGAGCTGTTTTTT.

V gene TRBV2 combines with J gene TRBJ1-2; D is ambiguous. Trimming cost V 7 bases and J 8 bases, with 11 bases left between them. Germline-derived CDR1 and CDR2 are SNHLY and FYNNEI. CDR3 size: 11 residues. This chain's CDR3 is CASKDPGGYTF. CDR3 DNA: TGTGCCAGCAAGGACCCTGGGGGCTACACCTTC.

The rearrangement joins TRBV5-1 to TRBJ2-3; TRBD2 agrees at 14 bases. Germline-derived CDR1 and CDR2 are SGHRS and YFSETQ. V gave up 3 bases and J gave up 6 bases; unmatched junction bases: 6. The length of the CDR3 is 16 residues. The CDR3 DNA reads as TGCGCCAGCAGCTCTGGACTAGCGGGGGGTAGTGATACGCAGTATTTT. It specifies CASSSGLAGGSDTQYF.

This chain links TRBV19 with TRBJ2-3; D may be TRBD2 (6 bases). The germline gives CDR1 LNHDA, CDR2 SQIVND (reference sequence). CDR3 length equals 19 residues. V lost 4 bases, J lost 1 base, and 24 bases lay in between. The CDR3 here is CASSKDRGAFRWGTDTQYF. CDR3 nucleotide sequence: TGTGCCAGTAGTAAGGATCGCGGGGCGTTCAGGTGGGGCACAGATACGCAGTATTTT.

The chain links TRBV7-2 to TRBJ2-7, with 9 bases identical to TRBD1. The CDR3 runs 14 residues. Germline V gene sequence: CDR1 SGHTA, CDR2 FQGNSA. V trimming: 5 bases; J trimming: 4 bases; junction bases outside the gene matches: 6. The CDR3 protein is CASSTRQGGYEQYF. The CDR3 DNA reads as TGTGCCAGCAGCACTCGACAGGGGGGATACGAGCAGTACTTC.

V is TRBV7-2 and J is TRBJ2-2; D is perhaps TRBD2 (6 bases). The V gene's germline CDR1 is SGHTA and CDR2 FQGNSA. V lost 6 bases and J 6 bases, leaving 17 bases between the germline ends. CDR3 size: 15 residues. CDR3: CASSRTGVRAGELFF. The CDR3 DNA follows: TGTGCCAGCAGTAGGACGGGAGTTCGTGCCGGGGAGCTGTTTTTT.

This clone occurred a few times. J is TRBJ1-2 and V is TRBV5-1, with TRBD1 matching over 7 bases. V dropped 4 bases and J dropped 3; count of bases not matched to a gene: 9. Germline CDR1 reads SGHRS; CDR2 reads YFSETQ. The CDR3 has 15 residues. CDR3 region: CASSPTGQTYYGYTF. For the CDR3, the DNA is TGCGCCAGCAGCCCTACGGGACAGACTTACTATGGCTACACCTTC.

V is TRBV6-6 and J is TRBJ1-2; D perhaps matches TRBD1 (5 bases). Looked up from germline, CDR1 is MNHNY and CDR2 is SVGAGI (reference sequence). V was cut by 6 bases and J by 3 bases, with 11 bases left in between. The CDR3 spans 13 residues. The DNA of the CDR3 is TGTGCCAGCAGCCCCTTACAGGACTATGGCTACACCTTC. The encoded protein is CASSPLQDYGYTF.

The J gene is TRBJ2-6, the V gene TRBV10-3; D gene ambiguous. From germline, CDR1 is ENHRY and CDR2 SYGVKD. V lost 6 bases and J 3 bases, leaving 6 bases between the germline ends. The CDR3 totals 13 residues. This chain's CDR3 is CAIRKDGANVLTF. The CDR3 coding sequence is TGTGCCATCAGGAAAGATGGGGCCAACGTCCTGACTTTC.

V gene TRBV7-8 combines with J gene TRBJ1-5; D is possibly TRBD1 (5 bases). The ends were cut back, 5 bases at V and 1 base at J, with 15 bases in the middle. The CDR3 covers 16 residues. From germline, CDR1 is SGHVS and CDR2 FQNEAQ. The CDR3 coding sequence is TGTGCCAGCAGCGCAACCCGGGGGGGGAGCAATCAGCCCCAGCATTTT. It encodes CASSATRGGSNQPQHF.

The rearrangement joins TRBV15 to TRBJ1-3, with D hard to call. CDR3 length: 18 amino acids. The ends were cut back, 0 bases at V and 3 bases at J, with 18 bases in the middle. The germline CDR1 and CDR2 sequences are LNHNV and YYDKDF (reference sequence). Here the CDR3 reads CATSRDPGLLEGGNTIYF. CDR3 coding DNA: TGTGCCACCAGCAGAGATCCCGGCCTCCTAGAAGGTGGAAACACCATATATTTT.

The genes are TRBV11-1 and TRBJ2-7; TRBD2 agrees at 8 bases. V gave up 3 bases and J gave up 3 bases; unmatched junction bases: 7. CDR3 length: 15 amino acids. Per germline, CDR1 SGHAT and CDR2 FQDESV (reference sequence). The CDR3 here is CASSFSPLAGYEQYF. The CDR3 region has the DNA TGTGCCAGCAGCTTCAGTCCCCTAGCGGGCTACGAGCAGTACTTC.

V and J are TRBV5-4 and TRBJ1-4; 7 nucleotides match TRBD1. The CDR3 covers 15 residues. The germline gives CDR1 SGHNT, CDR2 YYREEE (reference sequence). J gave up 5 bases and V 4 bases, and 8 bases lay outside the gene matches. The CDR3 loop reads CASSPGLQGNEKLFF. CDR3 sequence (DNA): TGTGCCAGCAGCCCGGGACTACAGGGGAATGAAAAACTGTTTTTT. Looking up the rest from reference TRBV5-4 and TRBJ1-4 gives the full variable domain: ETGVTQSPTHLIKTRGQQVTLRCSSQSGHNTVSWYQQALGQGPQFIFQYYREEENGRGNFPPRFSGLQFPNYSSELNVNALELDDSALYLCASSPGLQGNEKLFFGSGTQLSVL.

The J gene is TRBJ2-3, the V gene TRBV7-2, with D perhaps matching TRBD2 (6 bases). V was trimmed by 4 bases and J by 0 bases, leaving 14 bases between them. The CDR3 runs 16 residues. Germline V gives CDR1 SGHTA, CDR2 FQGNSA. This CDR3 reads CASSSEARGSTDTQYF. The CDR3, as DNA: TGTGCCAGCAGCTCTGAAGCCCGGGGGAGCACAGATACGCAGTATTTT.

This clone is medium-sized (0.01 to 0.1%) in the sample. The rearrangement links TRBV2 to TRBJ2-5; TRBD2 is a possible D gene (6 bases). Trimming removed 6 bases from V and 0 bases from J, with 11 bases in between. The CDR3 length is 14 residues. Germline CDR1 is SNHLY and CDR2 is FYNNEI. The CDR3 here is CASRIAAYQETQYF. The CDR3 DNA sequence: TGTGCCAGCAGAATAGCGGCGTACCAAGAGACCCAGTACTTC.

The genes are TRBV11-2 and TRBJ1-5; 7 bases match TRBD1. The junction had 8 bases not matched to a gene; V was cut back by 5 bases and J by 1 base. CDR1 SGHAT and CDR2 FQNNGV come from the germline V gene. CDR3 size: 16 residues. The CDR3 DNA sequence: TGTGCCAGCAGCCCTAAATCGACAGGGAGCAATCAGCCCCAGCATTTT. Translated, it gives CASSPKSTGSNQPQHF.

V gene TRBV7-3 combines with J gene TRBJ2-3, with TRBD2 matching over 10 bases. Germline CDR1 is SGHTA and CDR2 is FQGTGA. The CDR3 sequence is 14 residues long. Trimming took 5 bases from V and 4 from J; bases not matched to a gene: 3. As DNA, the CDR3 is TGTGCCAGCAGCCTCCTAGCGGGGGCAGATACGCAGTATTTT. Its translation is CASSLLAGADTQYF.

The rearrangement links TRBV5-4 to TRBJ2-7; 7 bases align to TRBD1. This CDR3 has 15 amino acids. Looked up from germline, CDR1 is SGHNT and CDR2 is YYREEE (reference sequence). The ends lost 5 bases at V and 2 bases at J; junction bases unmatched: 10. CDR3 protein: CASRRQGEWAYEQYF. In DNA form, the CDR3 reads TGTGCCAGCAGGCGCCAGGGGGAGTGGGCCTACGAGCAGTACTTC.

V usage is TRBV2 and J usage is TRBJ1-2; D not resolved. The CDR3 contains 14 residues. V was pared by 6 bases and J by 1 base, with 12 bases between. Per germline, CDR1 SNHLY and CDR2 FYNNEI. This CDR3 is CASSWVGNNYGYTF. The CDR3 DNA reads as TGTGCCAGCAGCTGGGTAGGGAATAACTATGGCTACACCTTC.

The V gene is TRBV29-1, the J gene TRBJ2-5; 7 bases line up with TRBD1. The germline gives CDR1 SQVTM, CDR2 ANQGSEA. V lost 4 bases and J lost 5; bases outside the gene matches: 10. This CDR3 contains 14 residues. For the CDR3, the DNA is TGCAGCGTTGTACTTGGGACAGAGGGGGAGACCCAGTACTTC. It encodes CSVVLGTEGETQYF.

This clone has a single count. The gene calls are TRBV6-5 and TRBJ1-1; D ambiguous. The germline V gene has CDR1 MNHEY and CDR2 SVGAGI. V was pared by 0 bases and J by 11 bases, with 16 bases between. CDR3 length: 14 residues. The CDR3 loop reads CASSYSVVKAAAFF. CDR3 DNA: TGTGCCAGCAGTTACTCGGTAGTAAAAGCGGCGGCTTTCTTT.

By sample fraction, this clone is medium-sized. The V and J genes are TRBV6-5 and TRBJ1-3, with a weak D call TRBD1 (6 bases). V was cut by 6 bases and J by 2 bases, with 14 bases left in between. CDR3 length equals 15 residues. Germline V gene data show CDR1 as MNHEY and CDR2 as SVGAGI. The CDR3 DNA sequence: TGTGCCAGCAGCCCACGGGGGGGCCCTGGAAACACCATATATTTT. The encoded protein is CASSPRGGPGNTIYF.

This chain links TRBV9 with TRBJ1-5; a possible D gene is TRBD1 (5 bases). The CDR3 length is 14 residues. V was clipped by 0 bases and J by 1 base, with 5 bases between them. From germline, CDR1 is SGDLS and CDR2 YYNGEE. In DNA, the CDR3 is TGTGCCAGCAGCGTAGCAGGGAGCAATCAGCCCCAGCATTTT. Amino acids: CASSVAGSNQPQHF.